The rows below give T cell receptor beta chains drawn from one sample of a study of blood T cells in healthy people across ages. TCRdb itself ran the 5' RACE reads through MiXCR, one entry per CDR3 protein. The sample has hundreds of thousands of distinct CDR3 sequences, approximately 25% seen once; the top ten hold 9.4%. These data were also reused for a study on T cells of mothers and their children.

The specimen sequenced was blood. Receptor source: a boy between 5 and 17 years old in good health. Both conserved end residues are part of each CDR3. A D gene is named only where the DNA matches it firmly. Not all rows give a size; the values are once, few, many and, for expanded clones, a class.

j_call | d_call | clone_size | v_call | cdr3_aa | cdr3_nt
TRBJ2-7 | TRBD1 | once | TRBV29-1 | CSVLTGDPYEQYF | TGCAGCGTTTTGACAGGGGACCCCTACGAGCAGTACTTC
TRBJ2-5 | - | few | TRBV6-6 | CASSLTDFQGTQYF | TGTGCCAGCAGCCTGACAGATTTCCAAGGGACCCAGTACTTC
TRBJ1-3 | - | - | TRBV6-2/TRBV6-3 | CASTDRSSGNTIYF | TGTGCCAGCACCGACAGGAGCTCTGGAAACACCATATATTTT
TRBJ2-1 | TRBD2 | - | TRBV4-1 | CASSLFRLAAYNEQFF | TGCGCCAGCAGCCTCTTTAGGCTAGCGGCCTACAATGAGCAGTTCTTC
TRBJ2-7 | TRBD2 | - | TRBV29-1 | CSVGEGSSEQYF | TGCAGCGTTGGGGAGGGGAGTAGCGAGCAGTACTTC
TRBJ2-7 | TRBD2 | few | TRBV25-1 | CASSPWPSGSYEQYF | TGTGCCAGCAGTCCCTGGCCTAGCGGGAGCTACGAGCAGTACTTC
TRBJ2-5 | - | - | TRBV7-3 | CASSTLGGETQYF | TGTGCCAGCAGCACCCTGGGTGGGGAGACCCAGTACTTC
TRBJ2-2 | - | - | TRBV10-3 | CAISEQDANTGELFF | TGTGCCATCAGTGAGCAGGACGCGAACACCGGGGAGCTGTTTTTT
TRBJ2-1 | - | - | TRBV20-1 | CSARLTSSYNEQFF | TGCAGTGCTAGACTAACTAGCTCCTACAATGAGCAGTTCTTC
TRBJ2-1 | - | - | TRBV5-1 | CASSSLDNEQFF | TGCGCCAGCAGCTCCCTGGACAATGAGCAGTTCTTC
TRBJ2-1 | TRBD2 | few | TRBV9 | CASSPTSGGADNEQFF | TGTGCCAGCAGCCCGACTAGCGGGGGGGCCGATAATGAGCAGTTCTTC
TRBJ1-6 | - | - | TRBV9 | CASSAGGSYNSPLHF | TGTGCCAGCAGCGCCGGGGGGTCCTATAATTCACCCCTCCACTTT
TRBJ2-2 | - | - | TRBV4-3 | CASSQDAETANTGELFF | TGCGCCAGCAGCCAAGATGCCGAGACTGCGAACACCGGGGAGCTGTTTTTT
TRBJ1-2 | - | - | TRBV3-1 | CANSQDTTGYGYTF | TGTGCCAACAGCCAAGACACTACAGGCTATGGCTACACCTTC
TRBJ1-4 | - | - | TRBV6-5 | CASSPTGTPGKLFF | TGTGCCAGCAGTCCCACCGGGACACCGGGGAAACTGTTTTTT
TRBJ2-1 | TRBD2 | - | TRBV14 | CASSLRLAGASYNEQFF | TGTGCCAGCAGTCTCCGTCTAGCGGGAGCCTCCTACAATGAGCAGTTCTTC
TRBJ2-6 | TRBD1 | few | TRBV10-3 | CAISESSGTGGRIGANVLTF | TGTGCCATCAGTGAGTCATCTGGGACAGGGGGCCGTATTGGGGCCAACGTCCTGACTTTC
TRBJ2-4 | TRBD2 | few | TRBV29-1 | CSASGTSGGRNIQYF | TGCAGCGCCTCCGGGACTAGCGGAGGGAGAAACATTCAGTACTTC
TRBJ1-2 | - | few | TRBV20-1 | CSATPDGTGLGYTF | TGCAGTGCAACCCCGGACGGCACCGGACTTGGCTACACCTTC
TRBJ1-3 | - | few | TRBV28 | CASSLPKTSSGNTIYF | TGTGCCAGCAGTTTACCTAAGACTAGCTCTGGAAACACCATATATTTT
TRBJ1-4 | - | - | TRBV12-3/TRBV12-4 | CASSFLQGQEEKLFF | TGTGCCAGCAGTTTTCTCCAGGGCCAGGAGGAAAAACTGTTTTTT
TRBJ2-5 | TRBD2 | - | TRBV4-2 | CASSQDSGRAAETQYF | TGTGCCAGCAGCCAGGATAGCGGGAGGGCCGCAGAGACCCAGTACTTC
TRBJ2-5 | TRBD1 | few | TRBV13 | CASSAPGTGGETQYF | TGTGCCAGCAGCGCTCCCGGGACAGGGGGAGAGACCCAGTACTTC
TRBJ1-1 | - | few | TRBV5-1 | CASSPLGGVGKDEAFF | TGCGCCAGCAGCCCTTTAGGAGGGGTTGGGAAGGATGAAGCTTTCTTT
TRBJ1-6 | - | - | TRBV5-1 | CASSLEATGKNSPLHF | TGCGCCAGCAGCTTGGAGGCGACAGGAAAAAATTCACCCCTCCACTTT
TRBJ2-5 | TRBD2 | few | TRBV7-9 | CASSYSGQETQYF | TGTGCCAGCAGCTATAGCGGGCAAGAGACCCAGTACTTC
TRBJ1-3 | - | few | TRBV7-9 | CASSPQGSSGNTIYF | TGTGCCAGCAGCCCTCAGGGATCCTCTGGAAACACCATATATTTT
TRBJ1-2 | TRBD1 | - | TRBV12-5 | CASGLMGQYYGYTF | TGTGCTAGTGGTTTGATGGGACAGTACTATGGCTACACCTTC
TRBJ1-2 | - | - | TRBV19 | CASPRDTYGYTF | TGTGCGAGTCCTCGGGACACCTATGGCTACACCTTC
TRBJ2-7 | - | - | TRBV5-5 | CASSFPLVSYEQYF | TGTGCCAGCAGCTTTCCCCTAGTCTCCTACGAGCAGTACTTC
TRBJ1-2 | - | - | TRBV27 | CASSPSGDFDYTF | TGTGCCAGCAGCCCATCCGGGGACTTCGACTACACCTTC
TRBJ2-7 | - | - | TRBV28 | CASSIIASSYEQYF | TGTGCCAGCAGTATCATAGCGAGCTCCTACGAGCAGTACTTC
TRBJ1-4 | - | few | TRBV14 | CASSNRFNEKLFF | TGTGCCAGCAGTAACAGGTTTAATGAAAAACTGTTTTTT
TRBJ2-1 | TRBD2 | few | TRBV3-1 | CASSQHPSGGPLPNEQFF | TGTGCCAGCAGCCAACACCCTAGCGGGGGGCCCTTACCTAATGAGCAGTTCTTC
TRBJ2-7 | - | few | TRBV20-1 | CSAAPGHLYEQYF | TGCAGTGCTGCGCCGGGGCATCTCTACGAGCAGTACTTC
TRBJ2-1 | - | - | TRBV12-3/TRBV12-4 | CASSLGLTEQFF | TGTGCCAGCAGTTTGGGTCTAACCGAGCAGTTCTTC
TRBJ1-1 | - | - | TRBV7-3 | CASSLRGPRMNTEAFF | TGTGCCAGCAGCCTCCGAGGGCCGAGGATGAACACTGAAGCTTTCTTT
TRBJ2-7 | - | few | TRBV29-1 | CSWASGDPYEQYF | TGCAGCTGGGCGTCGGGAGATCCCTACGAGCAGTACTTC
TRBJ2-5 | - | - | TRBV4-2 | CASSQDPLLRETQYF | TGTGCCAGCAGCCAAGATCCTCTCCTGAGGGAGACCCAGTACTTC
TRBJ1-5 | - | - | TRBV4-1 | CASSQLGTFNQPQHF | TGCGCCAGCAGCCAATTAGGGACGTTCAATCAGCCCCAGCATTTT